The 32 T cell receptor beta chains below were found in one sample sequenced in a study of blood T cell repertoires in COVID-19. TCRdb keeps only in-frame clones here, not all; method: immunoSEQ multiplex PCR. The sample contains under 170,000 clones, roughly 84% of which appear only once. The sample taken for sequencing was peripheral blood. The receptors shown here come from a man aged 65 to 79 with acute or convalescent COVID-19.

CDR3 in amino acids: CASSLTGDPYEQYF. In DNA, the CDR3 is TGCGCCAGCAGCTTGACAGGGGACCCTTACGAGCAGTACTTC. V is TRBV5-1 and J is TRBJ2-7; TRBD1 matches 7 bases. V lost 1 base and J lost 4; bases outside the gene matches: 5. CDR1 is SGHRS, CDR2 YFSETQ, per germline. The CDR3 is 14 amino acids.

V gene TRBV29-1 combines with J gene TRBJ1-3; 7 bases agree with TRBD1. Trimming removed 7 bases from V and 1 base from J; junction bases left unmatched: 1. This CDR3 spans 12 amino acids. From germline, CDR1 is SQVTM and CDR2 ANQGSEA. The CDR3 DNA reads as TGCAGCGGACAGGGATCTGGAAACACCATATATTTT. Translating it yields CSGQGSGNTIYF.

The CDR3 nucleotides are TGTGCCAGCAGCCAAGAGAGGCAAACCGGGGAGCTGTTTTTT. This translates into CASSQERQTGELFF. The chain uses TRBV14 and TRBJ2-2; D remains ambiguous. The germline gives CDR1 SGHDN, CDR2 FVKESK. The CDR3 is 14 residues long. Trimming stripped 0 bases from V and 5 bases from J, with 7 bases between.

Turning to this clone: Germline is not matched at one junction end, which may reflect a read error. The same CDR3 also results from other DNA sequences found in this sample. The rearrangement joins TRBV14 to TRBJ2-5; D uncertain. This CDR3 has 13 residues. The germline CDR1 and CDR2 sequences are SGHDN and FVKESK. The CDR3 DNA sequence: TGTGCCAGTAGCCAACTTACAAAGGAGACCCAGTACTTC. Translation: CASSQLTKETQYF.

The chain couples TRBV19 to TRBJ2-1; D not resolved. This CDR3 is built from 17 residues. The ends were cut back, 3 bases at V and 0 bases at J, with 15 bases in the middle. Germline V CDR1 and CDR2: LNHDA, SQIVND (reference sequence). The CDR3 sequence: CASSMPPMRSSYNEQFF. In DNA, the CDR3 is TGTGCCAGTAGTATGCCACCGATGCGGAGCTCCTACAATGAGCAGTTCTTC.

This chain uses TRBV6-4 with TRBJ1-4; 9 bases map to TRBD1. The CDR3 is made up of 14 amino acids. Germline V gene sequence: CDR1 MRHNA, CDR2 SNTAGT. V gave up 7 bases and J gave up 8 bases; unmatched junction bases: 8. The CDR3 DNA is TGTGCCAGCAAAGACCGGGACAGGGACGAAAAACTGTTTTTT. Its translation is CASKDRDRDEKLFF.

J is TRBJ2-1 and V is TRBV7-2; possibly TRBD2 for D (6 bases). The CDR3 consists of 13 residues. Germline CDR1 reads SGHTA; CDR2 reads FQGNSA. V lost 6 bases and J 3 bases, leaving 9 bases between the germline ends. In DNA form, the CDR3 reads TGTGCCAGCAGGGCCGGGAGCTACAATGAGCAGTTCTTC. Its protein product is CASRAGSYNEQFF.

The rearrangement joins TRBV7-6 to TRBJ2-1; unclear D gene. Looked up from germline, CDR1 is SGHVS and CDR2 is FNYEAQ. The ends were cut back, 2 bases at V and 9 bases at J, with 11 bases in the middle. The CDR3 contains 13 residues. CDR3 nucleotides: TGTGCCAGCAGCTTATTCTCTCGGAGTGAGCAGTTCTTC. It yields the protein CASSLFSRSEQFF.

This clone was seen many times. The chain carries TRBV5-4 and TRBJ2-3; 14 bases agree with TRBD2. V gave up 4 bases and J gave up 6 bases; unmatched junction bases: 7. The CDR3 is 16 amino acids. The germline CDR1 and CDR2 sequences are SGHNT and YYREEE (reference sequence). The CDR3 DNA follows: TGTGCCAGCAGCCCGGGACTAGCGGGGGCAGGGGATACGCAGTATTTT. Translation gives CASSPGLAGAGDTQYF.

The rearrangement uses TRBV7-9 and TRBJ2-3, with TRBD2 matching over 12 bases. This CDR3 region has 16 residues. Germline V gene sequence: CDR1 SEHNR, CDR2 FQNEAQ (reference sequence). The junction had 4 bases not matched to a gene; V was cut back by 1 base and J by 5 bases. The CDR3: CASSLVLAGGRDTQYF. For the CDR3, the DNA is TGTGCCAGCAGCTTAGTCCTAGCGGGAGGGCGAGATACGCAGTATTTT.

The rearrangement uses TRBV28 and TRBJ1-2; maybe TRBD1 (5 bases). The V gene's germline CDR1 is MDHEN and CDR2 SYDVKM. The CDR3 runs to 15 residues. With 5 bases removed from V and 5 bases from J, the gap between germline ends came to 18 bases. CDR3 region: CASSPGGGIVYGYTF. CDR3 bases: TGTGCCAGCAGTCCAGGCGGGGGAATCGTTTATGGCTACACCTTC.

V usage is TRBV5-4 and J usage is TRBJ2-6, with TRBD1 identical over 8 bases. With 3 bases clipped from V and 0 bases from J, the junction kept 8 bases outside the gene matches. Per germline, CDR1 SGHNT and CDR2 YYREEE (reference sequence). The CDR3 is 18 residues long. In DNA, the CDR3 is TGTGCCAGCAGCTGGGGGCCAGGGGGCAGCTCTGGGGCCAACGTCCTGACTTTC. The encoded protein is CASSWGPGGSSGANVLTF.

The chain couples TRBV28 to TRBJ1-3; D is perhaps TRBD1 (5 bases). Germline CDR1 MDHEN, CDR2 SYDVKM. The CDR3 consists of 16 residues. Trimming shortened V by 3 bases and J by 4 bases, and 16 bases separated the two germline ends. CDR3 loop: CASSFSRGGVGNTIYF. The CDR3 DNA follows: TGTGCCAGCAGTTTTTCCCGGGGAGGGGTCGGAAACACCATATATTTT. The variable domain in full, with the rest retrieved from reference TRBV28 and TRBJ1-3, is DVKVTQSSRYLVKRTGEKVFLECVQDMDHENMFWYRQDPGLGLRLIYFSYDVKMKEKGDIPEGYSVSREKKERFSLILESASTNQTSMYLCASSFSRGGVGNTIYFGEGSWLTVV.

The gene calls are TRBV27 and TRBJ2-2; maybe TRBD1 (6 bases). Germline CDR1 reads MNHEY; CDR2 reads SMNVEV (reference sequence). The CDR3 has 15 amino acids. Trimming pared 5 bases from V and 1 base from J, leaving 11 bases between. The CDR3 nucleotides are TGTGCCAGCAGTCAGGGGCAGATGAACACCGGGGAGCTGTTTTTT. Translated, it gives CASSQGQMNTGELFF.

The V and J genes are TRBV25-1 and TRBJ1-1; D possibly corresponds to TRBD1 (6 bases). CDR1 is MGHDK, CDR2 SYGVNS, per germline. V lost 4 bases, J lost 3 bases, and 12 bases lay in between. CDR3 length: 14 residues. DNA of the CDR3: TGTGCCAGCAGTGCTTACAGGGCGGACACTGAAGCTTTCTTT. Translation: CASSAYRADTEAFF.

This clone is a singleton in its sample. The V gene is TRBV2, the J gene TRBJ2-1; 8 bases agree with TRBD2. V lost 7 bases, J lost 0 bases, and 2 bases stayed unmatched. Looked up from germline, CDR1 is SNHLY and CDR2 is FYNNEI. The CDR3 loop spans 14 amino acids. The CDR3 region is CASNGLASYNEQFF. Here the CDR3 DNA reads TGTGCCAGCAACGGACTAGCCTCCTACAATGAGCAGTTCTTC.

The genes are TRBV21-1 and TRBJ2-2; the table names TRBD2, a call not compared with the DNA. TRBV21-1 is given as a pseudogene. The CDR3 covers 14 residues. CDR3 sequence: CASTGEDGTGELFF. CDR3 nucleotide sequence: TGTGCCAGCACGGGAGAGGATGGCACCGGGGAGCTGTTTTTT.

The genes are TRBV27 and TRBJ2-2; 7 nucleotides agree with TRBD1. V was pared by 11 bases and J by 1 base, with 4 bases of the junction left unmatched. CDR1 is MNHEY, CDR2 SMNVEV, per germline (reference sequence). The CDR3 covers 13 residues. Here the CDR3 reads CAARTGNTGELFF. CDR3 sequence (DNA): TGTGCCGCAAGGACAGGGAACACCGGGGAGCTGTTTTTT.

Here the CDR3 DNA reads TGTGCCAGCACCGGTACAACTAATGAAAAACTGTTTTTT. This encodes CASTGTTNEKLFF. J is TRBJ1-4 and V is TRBV2, with no clear D. The V gene lost 7 bases and the J gene lost 0 bases, with 6 bases spanning the gap. CDR1 and CDR2 from the germline V gene are SNHLY and FYNNEI. The CDR3 runs 13 residues.

The gene calls are TRBV5-6 and TRBJ2-3; D perhaps matches TRBD2 (5 bases). The CDR3 consists of 15 residues. The germline V and J ends were trimmed by 0 bases and 2 bases, with 10 bases remaining between them. Germline loops: CDR1 SGHDT, CDR2 YYEEEE. CDR3 sequence: CASSLALAYTDTQYF. The CDR3 DNA sequence: TGTGCCAGCAGCTTGGCTTTAGCGTACACAGATACGCAGTATTTT.

The CDR3 DNA reads TGTGCCAGCAGCGAACTAGCTAAAGGAGTATACGAGCAGTACTTC. Residues: CASSELAKGVYEQYF. The rearrangement joins TRBV27 to TRBJ2-7; maybe TRBD2 (6 bases). The V gene lost 6 bases and the J gene lost 4 bases, with 19 bases spanning the gap. Germline loops: CDR1 MNHEY, CDR2 SMNVEV (reference sequence). The CDR3 contains 15 residues.

This clone was observed once. This chain connects TRBV4-2 to TRBJ1-5; the D is unclear. V lost 1 base, J lost 6 bases, and 13 bases lay in between. Germline CDR1 is LGHNA and CDR2 is YNFKEQ. The CDR3 is 15 amino acids. The CDR3 region is CASSQAPSISQPQHF. The DNA of the CDR3 is TGTGCCAGCAGCCAAGCCCCCAGTATAAGTCAGCCCCAGCATTTT.

Written as DNA, the CDR3 is TGTGCCAGCAGAAAACAGGGAGAAAACACCATATATTTT. Residues: CASRKQGENTIYF. The chain has TRBV6-5 and TRBJ1-3, with TRBD1 as a possible D gene (6 bases). Looked up from germline, CDR1 is MNHEY and CDR2 is SVGAGI. Trimming removed 6 bases from V and 6 bases from J, with 12 bases in between. CDR3 size: 13 residues.

This rearrangement joins TRBV5-1 to TRBJ1-4, with 9 nucleotides matching TRBD1. The CDR3 length is 14 residues. V was clipped by 4 bases and J by 8 bases; unmatched bases: 6. The germline gives CDR1 SGHRS, CDR2 YFSETQ. Written as DNA, the CDR3 is TGCGCCAGCAGCGGGACAGGGACTGGGGAAAAACTGTTTTTT. Translating gives CASSGTGTGEKLFF.

CDR3 in DNA: TGTGCCACCAGTGATCCAACGCGGGGGGGGGATGAGCAGTTCTTC. This codes for CATSDPTRGGDEQFF. This chain links TRBV24-1 with TRBJ2-1; 9 bases line up with TRBD2. The V gene's germline CDR1 is KGHDR and CDR2 SFDVKD. The ends lost 3 bases at V and 8 bases at J; junction bases unmatched: 7. The CDR3 length is 15 residues.

This clone was recorded a few times. This chain connects TRBV29-1 to TRBJ2-1, with TRBD2 identical over 8 bases. The CDR3 length is 13 residues. V was pared by 8 bases and J by 7 bases, with 10 bases of the junction left unmatched. Per germline, CDR1 SQVTM and CDR2 ANQGSEA. The DNA of the CDR3 is TGCAGCTCCGCACCTAGCGGGCAGAATGAGCAGTTCTTC. It translates to CSSAPSGQNEQFF.

The chain combines TRBV9 with TRBJ2-1; 14 nucleotides match TRBD2. The CDR3 contains 18 residues. The V gene end was trimmed by 0 bases and the J gene end by 5 bases; junction bases not matched to a gene: 7. Germline CDR1 reads SGDLS; CDR2 reads YYNGEE. The CDR3 DNA is TGTGCCAGCAGCGTAGGCCCCGGGACTAGCGGGGGAGACAATGAGCAGTTCTTC. This gives the protein CASSVGPGTSGGDNEQFF.

The chain employs TRBV24-1 and TRBJ1-2; 10 bases map to TRBD1. V lost 7 bases, J lost 7 bases, and 2 bases stayed unmatched. The CDR3 sequence is 12 residues long. The germline V gene encodes CDR1 KGHDR and CDR2 SFDVKD. The CDR3 DNA is TGTGCCACCAGAGGGACAGGGGTTGGCTACACCTTC. It is translated as CATRGTGVGYTF.

The J gene is TRBJ2-7, the V gene TRBV9, with 7 bases lining up with TRBD2. With V trimmed by 7 bases and J by 0 bases, 10 bases remained unmatched. The CDR3 is made up of 15 amino acids. CDR1 and CDR2 from the germline V gene are SGDLS and YYNGEE. In nucleotides, the CDR3 is TGTGCCAGCTCCCGTCGGGGGGAAAGCTCCTACGAGCAGTACTTC. It is translated as CASSRRGESSYEQYF.

The chain has TRBV25-1 and TRBJ1-1; tentatively, D is TRBD1 (5 bases). Germline CDR1 is MGHDK and CDR2 is SYGVNS. CDR3 length: 13 amino acids. Trimming shortened V by 6 bases and J by 1 base, and 9 bases separated the two germline ends. The CDR3 nucleotides are TGTGCCAGCAGCCTTGACAGGAACACTGAAGCTTTCTTT. Encoded protein: CASSLDRNTEAFF.

This clone came up a few times. V and J are TRBV3-1 (or the pseudogene TRBV3-2) and TRBJ1-2, with D uncertain. CDR3 size: 13 residues. Germline CDR1 reads LGHDT; CDR2 reads YNNKEL (reference sequence). Deletions cut 4 bases from V and 4 bases from J, with 10 bases between. The CDR3 nucleotides read TGTGCCAGCAGCCCCCTCGGAGTCTATGGCTACACCTTC. It codes for CASSPLGVYGYTF.

This chain joins TRBV28 and TRBJ1-1; possibly TRBD1 for D (6 bases). CDR1 is MDHEN, CDR2 SYDVKM, per germline. The CDR3 has 13 residues. With 6 bases removed from V and 3 bases from J, the gap between germline ends came to 11 bases. CDR3 nucleotide sequence: TGTGCCAGCAGCCTGGACAGATACACTGAAGCTTTCTTT. Protein: CASSLDRYTEAFF.